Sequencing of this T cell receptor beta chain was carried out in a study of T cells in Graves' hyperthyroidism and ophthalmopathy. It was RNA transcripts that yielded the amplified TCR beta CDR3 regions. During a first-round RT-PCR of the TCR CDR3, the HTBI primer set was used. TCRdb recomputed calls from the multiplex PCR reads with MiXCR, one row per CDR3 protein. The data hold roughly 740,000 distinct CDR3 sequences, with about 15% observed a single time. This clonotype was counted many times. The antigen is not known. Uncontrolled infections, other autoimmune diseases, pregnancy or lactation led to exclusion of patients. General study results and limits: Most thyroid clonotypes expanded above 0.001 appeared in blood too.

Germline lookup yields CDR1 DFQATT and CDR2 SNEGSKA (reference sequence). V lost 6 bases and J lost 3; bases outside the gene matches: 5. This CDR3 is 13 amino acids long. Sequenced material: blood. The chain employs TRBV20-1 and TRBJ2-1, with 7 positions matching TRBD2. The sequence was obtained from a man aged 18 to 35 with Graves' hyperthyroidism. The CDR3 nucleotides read TGCAGTGCCGAAGCTAGCGGCTACAATGAGCAGTTCTTC. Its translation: CSAEASGYNEQFF.